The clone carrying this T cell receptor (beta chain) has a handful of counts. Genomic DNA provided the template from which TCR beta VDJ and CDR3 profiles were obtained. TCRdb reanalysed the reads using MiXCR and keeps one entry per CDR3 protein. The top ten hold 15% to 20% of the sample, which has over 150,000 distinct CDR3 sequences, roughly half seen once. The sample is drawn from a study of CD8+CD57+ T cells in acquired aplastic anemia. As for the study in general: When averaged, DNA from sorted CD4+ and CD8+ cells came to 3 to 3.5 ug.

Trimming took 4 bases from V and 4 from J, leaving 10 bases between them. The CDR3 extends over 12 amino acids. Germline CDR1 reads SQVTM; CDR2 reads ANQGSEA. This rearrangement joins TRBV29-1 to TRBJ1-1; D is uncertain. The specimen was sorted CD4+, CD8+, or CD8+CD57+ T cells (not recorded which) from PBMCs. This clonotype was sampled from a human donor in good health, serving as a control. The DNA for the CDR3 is TGCAGCGTTGTCCCAGACACCACTGAAGCTTTCTTT. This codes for CSVVPDTTEAFF.